Listed here are 17 T cell receptor beta chains from one sample, sequenced in a study of blood T cell repertoires in COVID-19. Method: immunoSEQ multiplex PCR; TCRdb's copy keeps in-frame clones and lacks some. The sample holds around 84,000 clones; around four fifths are singletons and the top ten take 15% to 20%. Sample: peripheral blood. The receptors derive from a man at least 80 years old with active or convalescent COVID-19.

Comment on this clone: This sample also contains other DNA sequences that code for the same CDR3. This chain connects TRBV5-1 to TRBJ1-1, with D possibly matching TRBD1 (6 bases). CDR3 length: 14 residues. The V gene lost 4 bases and the J gene lost 0 bases, with 10 bases spanning the gap. CDR1 SGHRS and CDR2 YFSETQ come from the germline V gene. CDR3 DNA: TGCGCCAGCAGCCCTACAGGGATGAACACTGAAGCTTTCTTT. Protein product: CASSPTGMNTEAFF. The full variable domain, completed using reference TRBV5-1 and TRBJ1-1, is KAGVTQTPRYLIKTRGQQVTLSCSPISGHRSVSWYQQTPGQGLQFLFEYFSETQRNKGNFPGRFSGRQFSNSRSEMNVSTLELGDSALYLCASSPTGMNTEAFFGQGTRLTVV.

The chain employs TRBV6-2 or TRBV6-3 and TRBJ2-1; 10 nucleotides match TRBD2. This CDR3 comprises 15 residues. The junction had 9 bases not matched to a gene; V was cut back by 6 bases and J by 7 bases. From germline, CDR1 is MNHEY and CDR2 SVGEGT. The CDR3 sequence is CASSPLAGIRNEQFF. The CDR3 DNA is TGTGCCAGCAGCCCACTAGCGGGAATAAGGAATGAGCAGTTCTTC.

This rearrangement joins TRBV18 to TRBJ2-2; D is unresolved. CDR3 length: 14 residues. V gave up 2 bases and J gave up 1 base, with 5 bases separating them. CDR1 is KGHSH and CDR2 is LQKENI in the germline V gene. This chain's CDR3 is CASSPTQNTGELFF. CDR3 DNA: TGTGCCAGCTCACCAACTCAGAACACCGGGGAGCTGTTTTTT.

This clone was counted a single time. The chain combines TRBV3-1 (or the pseudogene TRBV3-2) with TRBJ1-4; no firm D call. Trimming removed 8 bases at V and 8 bases at J, with 15 bases between. Per the germline V gene, CDR1 is LGHDT and CDR2 is YNNKEL (reference sequence). The CDR3 has 13 amino acids. This CDR3 is CASSRGLAEKLFF. The CDR3 nucleotides are TGTGCCAGCTCCCGTGGGCTAGCAGAAAAACTGTTTTTT.

This clone is a singleton in its sample. This chain links TRBV4-1 with TRBJ2-1; 7 positions match TRBD1. Trimming at V came to 3 bases and at J to 4 bases, leaving 9 bases not matched to a gene. This CDR3 region has 16 residues. Germline CDR1 and CDR2: MGHRA and YSYEKL. The CDR3 coding sequence is TGCGCCAGCAGCCACACAGTCCGGACAGGATACAATGAGCAGTTCTTC. Residues: CASSHTVRTGYNEQFF.

The rearrangement uses TRBV3-1 (or the pseudogene TRBV3-2) and TRBJ2-7, with 10 bases identical to TRBD1. The CDR3 extends over 15 amino acids. CDR1 is LGHDT and CDR2 is YNNKEL in the germline V gene (reference sequence). The V segment lost 1 base and the J segment 7 bases; nucleotides outside the gene matches: 7. CDR3: CASSQGRQGAQEQYV. As DNA, the CDR3 is TGTGCCAGCAGCCAAGGACGACAGGGGGCTCAGGAGCAGTACGTC.

The rearrangement joins TRBV27 to TRBJ2-5; perhaps TRBD2 as D (6 bases). There are 15 residues in the CDR3. The germline V and J ends were trimmed by 6 bases and 10 bases, with 24 bases remaining between them. Germline V lookup: CDR1 MNHEY, CDR2 SMNVEV (reference sequence). The CDR3 protein is CASSTGDFRVSFQYF. The CDR3 nucleotides read TGTGCCAGCAGCACGGGGGACTTTCGAGTATCGTTCCAGTACTTC.

This clone was seen more than once but under ten times. The V and J genes are TRBV4-2 and TRBJ1-1, with a tentative D call TRBD1 (6 bases). Between the trimmed V and J ends, which lost 4 bases and 5 bases, there was a span of 20 bases. CDR3 length: 16 amino acids. The germline gives CDR1 LGHNA, CDR2 YNFKEQ. The CDR3 region has the DNA TGTGCCAGCAGCCCTCGGGGGGCGCCCAGGATAACTGAAGCTTTCTTT. This encodes CASSPRGAPRITEAFF.

The chain recombines TRBV11-2 with TRBJ2-1; 8 nucleotides match TRBD2. CDR3 length: 14 amino acids. Germline loops: CDR1 SGHAT, CDR2 FQNNGV. Losses at the gene ends were 10 bases for V and 7 bases for J; bases not matched to a gene: 12. Here the CDR3 DNA reads TGTGCCACCCGCCGGGGGGGAAGTAGTAATGAGCAGTTCTTC. Translating gives CATRRGGSSNEQFF. The whole variable domain, remainder taken from reference TRBV11-2 and TRBJ2-1, is EAGVAQSPRYKIIEKRQSVAFWCNPISGHATLYWYQQILGQGPKLLIQFQNNGVVDDSQLPKDRFSAERLKGVDSTLKIQPAKLEDSAVYLCATRRGGSSNEQFFGPGTRLTVL.

DNA of the CDR3: TGTGCCAGCAGCCCTGACAGGGGGACCACTAAACTGTTTTTT. Protein product: CASSPDRGTTKLFF. The V and J genes are TRBV7-2 and TRBJ1-4; 9 bases line up with TRBD1. The germline CDR1 and CDR2 sequences are SGHTA and FQGNSA. The junction had 9 bases not matched to a gene; V was cut back by 5 bases and J by 11 bases. The CDR3 extends over 14 amino acids. Supplemented by reference TRBV7-2 and TRBJ1-4, the full variable domain reads GAGVSQSPSNKVTEKGKDVELRCDPISGHTALYWYRQSLGQGLEFLIYFQGNSAPDKSGLPSDRFSAERTGGSVSTLTIQRTQQEDSAVYLCASSPDRGTTKLFFGSGTQLSVL.

This sequence joins TRBV5-4 and TRBJ2-3; 15 bases map to TRBD2. The V segment lost 4 bases and the J segment 7 bases; nucleotides outside the gene matches: 7. This CDR3 is built from 16 residues. Per germline, CDR1 SGHNT and CDR2 YYREEE (reference sequence). The CDR3 nucleotides read TGTGCCAGCAGCCTAGGACTAGCGGGGGGGCCGAATACGCAGTATTTT. Protein product: CASSLGLAGGPNTQYF.

The chain has TRBV19 and TRBJ1-1; D ambiguous. The CDR3 has 14 residues. Germline lookup yields CDR1 LNHDA and CDR2 SQIVND (reference sequence). The V end was cut by 10 bases, the J end by 0 bases, with 15 bases between. In nucleotides, the CDR3 is TGTGCCACCCGCCCCGGCAGGCTGAACACTGAAGCTTTCTTT. It translates to CATRPGRLNTEAFF.

The chain has TRBV3-1 (or the pseudogene TRBV3-2) and TRBJ1-2, with D maybe TRBD1 (5 bases). Between the trimmed V and J ends, which lost 2 bases and 4 bases, there was a span of 11 bases. Germline lookup yields CDR1 LGHDT and CDR2 YNNKEL (reference sequence). The length of the CDR3 is 14 residues. The CDR3 region is CASSQTQGAYGYTF. DNA of the CDR3: TGTGCCAGCAGCCAAACACAAGGGGCCTATGGCTACACCTTC.

This CDR3 is CASSEGARTDTQYF. As DNA, the CDR3 is TGTGCCAGTAGCGAAGGGGCGAGAACAGATACGCAGTATTTT. The rearrangement uses TRBV19 and TRBJ2-3, with a weak D call TRBD1 (5 bases). The CDR3 sequence is 14 residues long. From germline, CDR1 is LNHDA and CDR2 SQIVND (reference sequence). The V end lost 6 bases, the J end lost 3 bases, and 13 bases lay between the germline ends.

This rearrangement joins TRBV29-1 to TRBJ1-2, with D maybe TRBD1 (6 bases). V dropped 7 bases and J dropped 6 bases, with 15 bases sitting between them. CDR3 size: 12 residues. The germline V gene has CDR1 SQVTM and CDR2 ANQGSEA. DNA for the CDR3: TGCAGCGGGGGAGGGGGGGCGCATGGCTACACCTTC. The encoded protein is CSGGGGAHGYTF. The full variable domain, completed using reference TRBV29-1 and TRBJ1-2, is SAVISQKPSRDICQRGTSLTIQCQVDSQVTMMFWYRQQPGQSLTLIATANQGSEATYESGFVIDKFPISRPNLTFSTLTVSNMSPEDSSIYLCSGGGGAHGYTFGSGTRLTVV.

This clone appeared once. This chain uses TRBV25-1 with TRBJ2-5, with TRBD2 identical over 7 bases. Germline CDR1 is MGHDK and CDR2 is SYGVNS. V lost 1 base, J lost 7 bases, and 6 bases stayed unmatched. This CDR3 has 14 residues. CDR3 DNA: TGTGCCAGCAGTGAATGGGGGGGGTCAGGGACCCAGTACTTC. Amino acid sequence: CASSEWGGSGTQYF.

V is TRBV5-6 and J is TRBJ2-5; D call uncertain. CDR1 and CDR2 (germline): SGHDT, YYEEEE. There are 13 residues in the CDR3. V was clipped by 2 bases and J by 5 bases, with 10 bases between them. CDR3 protein: CASSLKLRETQYF. CDR3 in DNA: TGTGCCAGCAGCTTAAAACTACGGGAGACCCAGTACTTC.